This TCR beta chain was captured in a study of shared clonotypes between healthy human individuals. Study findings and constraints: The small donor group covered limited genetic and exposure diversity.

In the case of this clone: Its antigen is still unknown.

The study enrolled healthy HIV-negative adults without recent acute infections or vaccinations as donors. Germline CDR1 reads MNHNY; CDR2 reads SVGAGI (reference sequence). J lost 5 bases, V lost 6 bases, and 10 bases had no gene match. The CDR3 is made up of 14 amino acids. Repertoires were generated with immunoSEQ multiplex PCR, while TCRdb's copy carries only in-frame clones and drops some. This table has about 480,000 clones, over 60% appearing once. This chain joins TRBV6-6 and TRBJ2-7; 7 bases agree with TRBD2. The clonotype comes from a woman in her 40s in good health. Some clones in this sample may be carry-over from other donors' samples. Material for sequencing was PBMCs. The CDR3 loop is CASRLAATNHEQYF. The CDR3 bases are TGTGCCAGCAGGCTAGCGGCCACGAACCACGAGCAGTACTTC.